This is a list of T cell receptor beta chains from one sample in a study of cytomegalovirus exposure and HLA in healthy donors. TCRdb's table, derived via immunoSEQ multiplex PCR, lists solely in-frame clones and lacks some. The sample records around 99,000 clones, 69% being singletons. Specimen: PBMCs. The receptors derive from a woman in her 70s in good health and CMV-seropositive. CDR3s leave out the opening cysteine and the closing phenylalanine or tryptophan. D genes are given only for firm matches. Size is omitted from some rows. Given values are once, few, many or a class for expanded clones.

D gene,clone size,V gene,J gene,CDR3 protein
-,-,TRBV6-5,TRBJ1-3,ASSYDAGLSGNTIY
TRBD1,-,TRBV11-1,TRBJ1-2,ASSSGTGGLGGYT
-,-,TRBV10-1,TRBJ2-5,ASSQGGAGETQY
-,-,TRBV30,TRBJ1-4,AYELAAGGEKLF
TRBD1,-,TRBV10-3,TRBJ2-4,ATGQATKNIQY
TRBD1,once,TRBV2,TRBJ1-2,ASSPGTAYGYT
-,-,TRBV10-3,TRBJ1-1,AISSGFAIETEAF
TRBD2,-,TRBV4-1,TRBJ2-7,ASSRAGTSASYEQY
TRBD2,once,TRBV5-1,TRBJ2-3,ASQRGGIEDTQY
TRBD1,-,TRBV7-2,TRBJ2-1,ASSLQTGTSYNEQF
-,-,TRBV6-1,TRBJ1-4,ASSEVGQIEKLF
-,few,TRBV7-9,TRBJ1-2,ASSLGLSATAYGYT
TRBD1,-,TRBV5-1,TRBJ2-3,ASSLGGHSTDTQY
TRBD1,few,TRBV30,TRBJ1-2,AFPRGRNYGYT
TRBD1,-,TRBV29-1,TRBJ2-7,SVMTQGAYEQY
TRBD1,-,TRBV2,TRBJ1-2,ASSEQGAEYGYT
TRBD1,-,TRBV30,TRBJ1-2,AWRGTGSENGYT
-,once,TRBV4-1,TRBJ1-5,ASSHSETISNQPQH
-,-,TRBV30,TRBJ1-2,AKSGLGGIYT
-,-,TRBV6-1,TRBJ2-7,ASSFRYEQY
-,-,TRBV2,TRBJ2-7,ATTQSNGYEQY
-,-,TRBV7-3,TRBJ2-5,ASSPSVQETQY
-,many,TRBV29-1,TRBJ1-1,SVGGGTEAF
TRBD1,few,TRBV5-1,TRBJ1-2,ASSLEAGGRVGGYT
TRBD1,-,TRBV5-1,TRBJ2-2,ASSPTGWNTGELF
-,-,TRBV7-2,TRBJ2-3,ASSPTLDLGTQY
-,-,TRBV18,TRBJ1-2,ASSPGSSYGYT
-,-,TRBV19,TRBJ1-4,ASSIGVANEKLF
-,-,TRBV4-1,TRBJ1-5,ASSPQENQPQH
TRBD1,-,TRBV6-5,TRBJ1-5,ASSPGTGSNQPQH
-,-,TRBV4-2,TRBJ2-5,ASSQDRLARETQY
TRBD1,-,TRBV30,TRBJ1-3,AWGTGGAGNTIY
TRBD1,-,TRBV4-2,TRBJ1-4,ASSQAQGATDEKLF
-,-,TRBV7-9,TRBJ1-6,ASSRDDRRNSPLH
-,-,TRBV5-1,TRBJ2-7,ASSLEEGFGQY
-,few,TRBV5-1,TRBJ1-3,ASSSGQTSSGNTIY
TRBD2,-,TRBV5-1,TRBJ2-7,ASSVLAGITYEQY
TRBD2,few,TRBV14,TRBJ2-4,ASSPPQGPGGNIQY
-,-,TRBV30,TRBJ1-3,AWEQVSGNTIY
TRBD1,-,TRBV6-6,TRBJ1-3,ASSYGQGGNTIY
TRBD2,-,TRBV9,TRBJ2-5,ASSVPRDSGGALGTQY
TRBD2,-,TRBV29-1,TRBJ2-3,SVEISGGWGQY
-,-,TRBV29-1,TRBJ2-5,SAIRGEETQY
-,-,TRBV7-2,TRBJ2-5,ASSPDRVQETQY
-,-,TRBV4-3,TRBJ2-6,ASSQGLAGSGANVLT
-,once,TRBV10-3,TRBJ2-2,AISENGVGELF
-,few,TRBV21-1,TRBJ2-5,ASSKLIEGGVSEQETQY
TRBD2,-,TRBV7-9,TRBJ2-7,ASSKPTGTMNEQY
-,-,TRBV20-1,TRBJ1-5,SAGDLTSQH
-,once,TRBV13,TRBJ1-3,ASSLIQGGGNTIY
-,-,TRBV7-9,TRBJ1-6,ASSLGPGLGLLH
-,-,TRBV18,TRBJ2-1,ASSPPSSRDEQF